The source of this TCR beta chain is a study of blood T cell repertoires in COVID-19. In this sample, this clone turned up a few times. Clones were sequenced by immunoSEQ multiplex PCR, and TCRdb holds only the in-frame ones, with some missing. The data show roughly 240,000 clones, approximately 80% seen once. Germline V lookup: CDR1 MDHEN, CDR2 SYDVKM. CDR3 size: 16 residues. V was pared by 2 bases and J by 2 bases, with 4 bases of the junction left unmatched. The TCR sequence derives from a woman aged 70 to 79 with acute or convalescent COVID-19. Sequencing was done on a sample of peripheral blood. The chain is built from TRBV28 and TRBJ1-4; 8 nucleotides align to TRBD1. Here the CDR3 DNA reads TGTGCCAGCAGTTTACCAGGACAGGGCACTAATGAAAAACTGTTTTTT. Translated, it gives CASSLPGQGTNEKLFF. Complete variable domain (other parts from reference TRBV28 and TRBJ1-4): DVKVTQSSRYLVKRTGEKVFLECVQDMDHENMFWYRQDPGLGLRLIYFSYDVKMKEKGDIPEGYSVSREKKERFSLILESASTNQTSMYLCASSLPGQGTNEKLFFGSGTQLSVL.